A selection of T cell receptor beta chains follows, all from one sample in a study of blood T cell repertoires in COVID-19. Clones were read by immunoSEQ multiplex PCR, and TCRdb kept only the in-frame ones, dropping some. The sample shows over 150,000 clones, 80% to 90% of them seen only once. The sample comprised PBMCs or T cells enriched from blood (not recorded which). The receptors shown here come from a man between 35 and 55 years old who had recovered from COVID-19. The CDR3 runs from the conserved cysteine through the conserved F or W. Fields, in order: V gene, D gene, J gene, clone size, CDR3 protein, CDR3 DNA. D genes are given only for firm matches. Only part of the rows carry a size: once, few, many, or a class if the clone is expanded.

TRBV6-5	-	TRBJ2-5	-	CASSYSAGGSKETQYF	TGTGCCAGCAGTTACTCTGCGGGTGGGTCCAAAGAGACCCAGTACTTC
TRBV7-9	TRBD1	TRBJ1-6	-	CASSGTTGDSYNSPLHF	TGTGCCAGCAGCGGGACGACAGGGGATTCCTATAATTCACCCCTCCACTTT
TRBV28	-	TRBJ1-5	-	CASSFIKGGSNQPQHF	TGTGCCAGCAGTTTTATAAAAGGGGGAAGCAATCAGCCCCAGCATTTT
TRBV11-2	TRBD1	TRBJ1-1	-	CASRPRQGGSERAFF	TGTGCCAGCAGACCCCGACAGGGTGGATCGGAGAGAGCTTTCTTT
TRBV4-3	-	TRBJ1-2	-	CASSQDVGTLDGYTF	TGCGCCAGCAGCCAAGACGTTGGGACATTAGATGGCTACACCTTC
TRBV7-2	TRBD2	TRBJ2-7	-	CASSLAGKLAGYEQYF	TGTGCCAGCAGCTTAGCGGGTAAACTAGCGGGGTACGAGCAGTACTTC
TRBV4-3	TRBD2	TRBJ2-7	-	CASSPTSGNGYEQYF	TGCGCCAGCAGCCCCACTAGCGGGAATGGCTACGAGCAGTACTTC
TRBV28	TRBD1	TRBJ2-7	-	CAVQGQLIAYEQYF	TGTGCCGTCCAGGGACAGCTGATAGCCTACGAGCAGTACTTC
TRBV11-2	TRBD1	TRBJ2-6	-	CASSLGPQGALGANVLTF	TGTGCCAGCAGCTTAGGCCCACAGGGGGCACTTGGGGCCAACGTCCTGACTTTC
TRBV2	TRBD1	TRBJ1-1	few	CASREGQGEPNTEAFF	TGTGCCAGCAGAGAAGGACAGGGTGAGCCGAACACTGAAGCTTTCTTT
TRBV6-5	TRBD2	TRBJ2-1	-	CASSYSGGDYNEQFF	TGTGCCAGCAGTTACTCGGGGGGGGACTACAATGAGCAGTTCTTC
TRBV7-2	-	TRBJ1-6	-	CASSLVGGSPLHF	TGTGCCAGCAGCTTAGTGGGAGGGTCACCCCTCCACTTT
TRBV2	-	TRBJ2-5	-	CASSERQETQYF	TGTGCCAGCAGTGAACGCCAAGAGACCCAGTACTTC
TRBV2	-	TRBJ1-6	-	CASSLTVIWNSPLHF	TGTGCCAGCAGCTTAACAGTGATTTGGAATTCACCCCTCCACTTT
TRBV11-3	TRBD1	TRBJ1-5	-	CASSYGTGRGNQPQHF	TGTGCCAGCAGCTATGGGACAGGGCGCGGCAATCAGCCCCAGCATTTT
TRBV7-2	-	TRBJ1-2	-	CASSLRVAGAGSGYTF	TGTGCCAGCAGCTTGCGTGTGGCAGGGGCTGGTTCTGGCTACACCTTC
TRBV18	-	TRBJ1-3	-	CASSPPVQGLGGNTIYF	TGTGCCAGCTCACCACCGGTCCAGGGCCTCGGAGGAAACACCATATATTTT
TRBV5-1	TRBD1	TRBJ1-2	-	CASSPGGQFTYGYTF	TGCGCCAGCAGCCCCGGGGGACAGTTCACCTATGGCTACACCTTC
TRBV5-1	TRBD1	TRBJ1-4	-	CATRQGPTNEKLFF	TGCGCCACCCGACAGGGACCAACTAATGAAAAACTGTTTTTT
TRBV4-3	-	TRBJ1-2	-	CASSQAGQGIPHGYTF	TGCGCCAGCAGCCAAGCAGGGCAGGGGATCCCGCATGGCTACACCTTC
TRBV9	-	TRBJ1-3	-	CASSVGGSSGNTIYF	TGTGCCAGCAGCGTAGGGGGCAGCTCTGGAAACACCATATATTTT
TRBV3-1/TRBV3-2	TRBD2	TRBJ2-1	-	CASSQRGLAGSGEQFF	TGTGCCAGCAGCCAACGGGGGCTAGCGGGATCAGGTGAGCAGTTCTTC
TRBV7-9	-	TRBJ1-6	few	CASSLSGGQNSPLHF	TGTGCCAGCAGCTTATCCGGGGGGCAAAATTCACCCCTCCACTTT
TRBV28	TRBD1	TRBJ2-7	-	CASSRIGTGPYEQYF	TGTGCCAGCAGTCGTATAGGGACAGGGCCCTACGAGCAGTACTTC
TRBV6-5	TRBD1	TRBJ1-5	once	CASRSPGGPHQPQHF	TGTGCCAGCAGATCTCCAGGGGGCCCTCATCAGCCCCAGCATTTT
TRBV29-1	TRBD1	TRBJ1-2	-	CSVEEGQALITF	TGCAGCGTTGAGGAGGGACAGGCCCTCATCACCTTC
TRBV20-1	TRBD1	TRBJ1-6	-	CSASRGGQGDSPLHF	TGCAGTGCTAGTCGAGGGGGACAGGGCGATTCACCCCTCCACTTT
TRBV11-2	-	TRBJ1-5	few	CASSLTGYQPQHF	TGTGCCAGCAGCTTAACAGGGTATCAGCCCCAGCATTTT
TRBV19	-	TRBJ1-1	-	CASTPNLRTEAFF	TGTGCCAGTACCCCCAACCTCAGAACTGAAGCTTTCTTT
TRBV29-1	-	TRBJ2-1	-	CSGRGPDPQWEQFF	TGCAGCGGCAGGGGCCCCGACCCTCAATGGGAGCAGTTCTTC
TRBV18	-	TRBJ1-6	-	CASSPGPGGIRNSPLHF	TGTGCCAGCTCGCCGGGACCCGGCGGGATCCGGAATTCACCCCTCCACTTT
TRBV7-6	TRBD1	TRBJ1-1	once	CASSLGTVETEAFF	TGTGCCAGCAGCCTAGGGACAGTTGAAACTGAAGCTTTCTTT
TRBV2	TRBD2	TRBJ2-4	-	CASSSAGVSIQYF	TGTGCCAGCAGTAGCGCGGGAGTTAGCATTCAGTACTTC
TRBV15	TRBD1	TRBJ1-2	-	CATSREGGRGLGGYTF	TGTGCCACCAGCAGAGAAGGTGGCAGGGGGCTCGGAGGCTACACCTTC
TRBV10-3	TRBD1	TRBJ2-1	-	CAISKGQGGNEQFF	TGTGCCATCAGCAAGGGACAGGGTGGAAATGAGCAGTTCTTC
TRBV25-1	-	TRBJ1-1	-	CASSEIVGQGEAFF	TGTGCCAGCAGTGAGATAGTAGGGCAGGGTGAAGCTTTCTTT
TRBV15	-	TRBJ2-2	-	CATSRDPGHYTGELFF	TGTGCCACCAGCAGAGATCCGGGACATTACACCGGGGAGCTGTTTTTT
TRBV6-4	TRBD1	TRBJ2-7	-	CASSRQGAAYEQYF	TGTGCCAGCAGTCGACAGGGAGCGGCCTACGAGCAGTACTTC
TRBV19	TRBD1	TRBJ1-6	-	CASSIPSGTGGSPLHF	TGTGCCAGTAGTATCCCCTCCGGGACAGGGGGCTCACCCCTCCACTTT
TRBV21-1	-	TRBJ1-4	-	CASSIGTGSSEKLFF	TGTGCCAGCAGCATTGGGACAGGGTCAAGTGAAAAACTGTTTTTT
TRBV7-9	TRBD2	TRBJ2-3	-	CASSFIPGLDPTDTQYF	TGTGCCAGCAGCTTCATCCCGGGACTAGACCCCACAGATACGCAGTATTTT
TRBV5-1	-	TRBJ1-6	-	CASSLGTSTGTSVDPPLHF	TGCGCCAGCAGCTTGGGAACTAGTACAGGGACGAGTGTTGATCCACCCCTCCACTTT
TRBV4-1	TRBD1	TRBJ2-3	-	CASGSTFDRGGDTQYF	TGCGCCAGCGGATCGACTTTCGACAGGGGTGGAGATACGCAGTATTTT
TRBV5-1	TRBD1	TRBJ1-1	-	CASSPRTGELTEAFF	TGCGCCAGCAGCCCTCGGACAGGGGAGCTCACTGAAGCTTTCTTT
TRBV7-9	TRBD2	TRBJ2-3	-	CASSPGTSGSHTQYF	TGTGCCAGCAGCCCTGGGACTAGCGGGAGTCATACGCAGTATTTT
TRBV10-2	TRBD2	TRBJ2-1	-	CASSVVAGGVDEQFF	TGCGCCAGCAGTGTGGTAGCGGGAGGCGTGGATGAGCAGTTCTTC